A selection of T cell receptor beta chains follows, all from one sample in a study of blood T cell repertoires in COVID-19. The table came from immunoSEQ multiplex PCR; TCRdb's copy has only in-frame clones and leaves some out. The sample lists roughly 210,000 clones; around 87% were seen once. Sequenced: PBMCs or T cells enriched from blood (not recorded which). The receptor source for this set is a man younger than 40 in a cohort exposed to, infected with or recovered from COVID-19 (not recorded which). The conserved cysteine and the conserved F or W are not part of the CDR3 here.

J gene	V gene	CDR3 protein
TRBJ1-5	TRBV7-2	ASSLGTGYNQPQH
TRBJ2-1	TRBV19	ASSPPSGLLYNEQF
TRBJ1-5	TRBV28	ASSSLRDRGGNQPQH
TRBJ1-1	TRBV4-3	ASSPVRDTEAF
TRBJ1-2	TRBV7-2	ASSLAYRGLGYGYT
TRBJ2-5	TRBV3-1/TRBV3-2	ASSRAGQETQY
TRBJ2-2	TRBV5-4	ASSLGAPTGELF
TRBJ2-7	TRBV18	ASSSTVSYEQY
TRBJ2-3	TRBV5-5	ASSHSLAGPGTDTQY
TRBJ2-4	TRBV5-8	ASSLAKRQVVAKNIQY
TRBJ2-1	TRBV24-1	ATSDLRVKRAF
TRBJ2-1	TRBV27	ASRPRSSYNEQF
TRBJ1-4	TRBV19	ASSARSGGTGEKLF
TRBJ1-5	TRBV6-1	ASSEWRGGGNQPQH
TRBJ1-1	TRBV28	ASSLLLGTLNTEAF
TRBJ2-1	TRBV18	ASSLRTSEYNEQF
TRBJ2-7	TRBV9	ASSVGAETYEQY
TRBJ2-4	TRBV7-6	ASSSYVAGGGKNIQY
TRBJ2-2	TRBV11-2	ASSLAGMNTGELF
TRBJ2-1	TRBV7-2	ASSLAARTSGRPWNKNEQF
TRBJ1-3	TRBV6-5	ASNVRGSGNTIY
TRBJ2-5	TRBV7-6	ASSLGAGSSGGQETQY
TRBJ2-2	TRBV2	ASRSLAGGINTGELF
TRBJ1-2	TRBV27	ASSPLGVGGASGYT
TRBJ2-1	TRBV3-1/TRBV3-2	ASSQAVREQQF
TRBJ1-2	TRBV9	ASSVVPGGYGYT
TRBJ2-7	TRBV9	ASSVGTSSHEQY
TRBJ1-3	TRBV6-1	ASSEVRGKDTIY
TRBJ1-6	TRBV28	ASSGGNSPLH
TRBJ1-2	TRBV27	ARMGHRGPIVGGYT
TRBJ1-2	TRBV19	ASSGTGFGYT
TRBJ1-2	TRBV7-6	ASSTRTRDGYT
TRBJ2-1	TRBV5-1	ASSLGPGDNEQF
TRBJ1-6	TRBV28	ASSFPGGSPLH
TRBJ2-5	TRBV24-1	ATSDLLQETQY
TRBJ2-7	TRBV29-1	SVSLSGVVYEQY
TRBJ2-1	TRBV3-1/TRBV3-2	ASSQERLLQF
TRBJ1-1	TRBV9	ASEGGRGLKNTEAF
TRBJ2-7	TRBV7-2	ASSLGTSGTYEQY
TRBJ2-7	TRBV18	ASSPYGTESLEQY
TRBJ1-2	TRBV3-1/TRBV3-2	ASSGPQAYGYT
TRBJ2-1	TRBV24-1	ATSDSRLADNEQF
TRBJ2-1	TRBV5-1	ASSLVGTGGYEQF
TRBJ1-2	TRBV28	ASSTRLGTSKGYT
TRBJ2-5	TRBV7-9	ASSWGQTQETQY
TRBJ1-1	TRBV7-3	ASSLAQGTQTEAF
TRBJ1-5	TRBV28	ASSTGVGNQPQH
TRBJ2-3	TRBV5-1	ASSLSRVDTQY
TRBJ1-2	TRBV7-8	ASSCEFGYNYGYT
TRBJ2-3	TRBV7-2	ASSLARTSGTSTQY
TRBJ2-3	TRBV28	ASSPPGLAGRTDTQY
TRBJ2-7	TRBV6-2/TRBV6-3	ASSYSGPREQY
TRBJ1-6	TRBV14	ASSNRGLYSPLH
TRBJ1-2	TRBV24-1	ATRGGGQNGYT